A selection of T cell receptor beta chains follows, all from one sample in a study of response to subunit inactivated influenza vaccine. TCRdb independently ran MiXCR on the RT-PCR reads; one entry per CDR3 protein. The table lists about 180,000 distinct CDR3 sequences, roughly 8.7% of them singletons. Sample: non-naive T cells sorted from PBMCs, taken on the day of vaccination. The receptors originated from a middle-aged man who received an inactivated influenza vaccine. Each CDR3 is given with its conserved first and last residue. A D gene is named only where the DNA matches it firmly. Expanded clones get a size class; other rows say once, few or many, or leave the size out.

TRBV5-1,-,few,TRBJ1-4,CASSLEGSGVEKLFF,TGCGCCAGCAGCTTGGAGGGGAGTGGAGTTGAAAAACTGTTTTTT
TRBV7-8,-,-,TRBJ2-3,CASSLTRTAGTAGAQYF,TGTGCCAGCAGCTTAACGAGGACAGCGGGGACCGCGGGGGCGCAGTATTTT
TRBV13,-,-,TRBJ2-1,CASSLAGAGNEQFF,TGTGCCAGCAGCTTAGCGGGGGCGGGGAATGAGCAGTTCTTC
TRBV20-1,-,-,TRBJ2-2,CSAQGTSNTGELFF,TGCAGTGCTCAAGGGACTTCGAACACCGGGGAGCTGTTTTTT
TRBV5-1,-,-,TRBJ2-5,CASSLAATQETQYF,TGCGCCAGCAGCTTGGCAGCGACCCAAGAGACCCAGTACTTC
TRBV9,TRBD2,few,TRBJ2-1,CASSAGLASAYKGDEQFF,TGTGCCAGCAGCGCGGGACTAGCGTCGGCTTACAAGGGAGATGAGCAGTTCTTC
TRBV9,TRBD2,-,TRBJ2-1,CASSVGTSGSSREQFF,TGTGCCAGCAGCGTAGGGACTAGCGGGAGCTCACGTGAGCAGTTCTTC
TRBV5-1,-,many,TRBJ2-3,CATGRESTDTQYF,TGCGCTACTGGTAGGGAGAGCACAGATACGCAGTATTTT
TRBV29-1,-,-,TRBJ2-1,CSVDSSYNEHFF,TGCAGCGTCGACAGCTCCTACAATGAGCACTTCTTC
TRBV7-9,-,many,TRBJ2-1,CASSPPFRSVRANEQFF,TGTGCCAGCAGCCCGCCCTTTCGCTCAGTTAGGGCCAATGAGCAGTTCTTC
TRBV3-1,-,many,TRBJ1-2,CASSQEFSTYTF,TGTGCCAGCAGCCAAGAATTCTCGACCTACACCTTC
TRBV4-3,-,-,TRBJ2-2,CASSQGVGGRGELFF,TGCGCCAGCAGCCAAGGCGTAGGCGGTCGCGGGGAGCTGTTTTTT
TRBV5-1,TRBD2,-,TRBJ2-3,CASSSSSGGPDTQYF,TGCGCCAGCAGCTCCTCCAGCGGGGGCCCAGATACGCAGTATTTT
TRBV20-1,TRBD2,-,TRBJ2-7,CSARDFALAGYEQYF,TGCAGTGCTAGAGATTTTGCCCTAGCGGGATACGAGCAGTACTTC
TRBV12-3/TRBV12-4,-,many,TRBJ1-1,CASSFGEDTEAFF,TGTGCCAGCAGTTTCGGGGAAGACACTGAAGCTTTCTTT
TRBV3-1,-,-,TRBJ2-2,CASSQKAGGIGELFF,TGTGCCAGCAGCCAAAAAGCAGGGGGGATCGGGGAGCTGTTTTTT
TRBV11-2,-,many,TRBJ2-2,CASSRGRTNTGELFF,TGTGCCAGCAGCCGCGGACGTACGAACACCGGGGAGCTGTTTTTT
TRBV6-5,TRBD1,many,TRBJ2-1,CASRITGGEQFF,TGTGCCAGCAGAATAACAGGGGGTGAGCAGTTCTTC
TRBV30,-,many,TRBJ2-5,CAWSRQQETQYF,TGTGCCTGGAGTAGACAGCAAGAGACCCAGTACTTC
TRBV12-3/TRBV12-4,-,many,TRBJ1-1,CASIAHGGGVAFF,TGTGCCAGCATCGCCCACGGAGGGGGGGTGGCTTTCTTT
TRBV29-1,-,-,TRBJ2-1,CSVKWQGEQFF,TGCAGCGTGAAGTGGCAGGGTGAGCAGTTCTTC
TRBV3-1,-,many,TRBJ2-7,CASSPFPGAREQYF,TGTGCCAGCAGCCCTTTCCCCGGGGCTAGGGAGCAGTACTTC
TRBV2,-,few,TRBJ2-3,CASSAPPPGSTDTQYF,TGTGCCAGCAGTGCTCCCCCCCCGGGGAGCACAGATACGCAGTATTTT
TRBV12-3/TRBV12-4,-,-,TRBJ2-7,CASSWPGSYEQYF,TGTGCCAGCAGTTGGCCAGGCTCCTACGAGCAGTACTTC
TRBV19,-,many,TRBJ2-7,CASKRGPSSYEQYF,TGTGCCAGCAAAAGGGGCCCTAGCTCCTACGAGCAGTACTTC
TRBV3-1,-,-,TRBJ2-7,CASSAGRPGEQYF,TGTGCCAGCAGCGCGGGACGTCCGGGCGAGCAGTACTTC
TRBV18,TRBD2,few,TRBJ2-5,CASSPLRNGLAGQETQYF,TGTGCCAGCTCACCACTGCGTAATGGGCTAGCGGGTCAAGAGACCCAGTACTTC
TRBV6-2/TRBV6-3,TRBD1,-,TRBJ1-1,CASRWTGGAPAFF,TGTGCCAGCAGATGGACAGGGGGCGCACCAGCTTTCTTT
TRBV6-1,TRBD1,few,TRBJ1-4,CASSTVQGKGEKLFF,TGTGCCAGCAGCACTGTACAGGGGAAGGGCGAAAAACTGTTTTTT
TRBV7-2,TRBD2,many,TRBJ2-5,CASSLVGTSRGETQYF,TGTGCCAGCAGCTTAGTTGGGACTAGCCGAGGAGAGACCCAGTACTTC
TRBV7-2,TRBD1,-,TRBJ2-1,CASSLVRDRGRSGQFF,TGTGCCAGCAGCTTAGTCCGGGACAGGGGGCGATCGGGGCAGTTCTTC
TRBV7-9,-,-,TRBJ2-3,CASSLKRGADTQYF,TGTGCCAGCAGCCTCAAACGGGGCGCAGATACGCAGTATTTT
TRBV10-3,TRBD2,many,TRBJ2-1,CAISGISGNQGYNEQFF,TGTGCCATCAGTGGTATTAGCGGGAACCAGGGATACAATGAGCAGTTCTTC
TRBV11-2,-,few,TRBJ2-5,CASSLDSVQGETQYF,TGTGCCAGCAGCTTAGATTCCGTGCAGGGGGAGACCCAGTACTTC
TRBV11-2,-,few,TRBJ2-2,CASSLAGRFLTGELFF,TGTGCCAGCAGCTTAGCGGGGCGTTTTCTGACCGGGGAGCTGTTTTTT
TRBV29-1,TRBD2,many,TRBJ2-4,CSGSGTSVDIQYF,TGCAGCGGATCCGGGACTAGCGTTGACATTCAGTACTTC
TRBV6-2/TRBV6-3,-,-,TRBJ2-7,CASSSYGYSYEQYF,TGTGCCAGCAGTTCTTATGGCTATTCCTACGAGCAGTACTTC
TRBV7-8,TRBD2,many,TRBJ2-1,CASSLDSGSYNEQFF,TGTGCCAGCAGCTTAGATAGCGGGAGTTACAATGAGCAGTTCTTC
TRBV16,-,few,TRBJ2-2,CASSHGGELFF,TGTGCCAGCAGCCACGGAGGGGAGCTGTTTTTT
TRBV20-1,TRBD2,few,TRBJ2-1,CSASLAGELVNEQFF,TGCAGTGCCTCTTTAGCGGGGGAGCTGGTCAATGAGCAGTTCTTC
TRBV5-6,-,-,TRBJ1-2,CASSGRSAAGGYTF,TGTGCCAGCAGCGGGAGGTCGGCGGCCGGAGGCTACACCTTC